This is a list of T cell receptor beta chains from one sample in a study of T cells in tuberculosis. Sequenced by immunoSEQ multiplex PCR; TCRdb stores in-frame clones only, minus some. Of approximately 35,000 clones in the sample, 95% were seen once. Material: PBMCs. Source of these receptors: a donor aged 10 to 29 with latent tuberculosis or without tuberculosis infection. Each CDR3 is given without its conserved first and last residue.

J | V | CDR3
TRBJ2-1 | TRBV7-3 | ASSLGQGNNEQF
TRBJ1-1 | TRBV6-1 | ASSDGSMNTEAF
TRBJ1-2 | TRBV4-3 | ASSHGTGVHGYT
TRBJ2-1 | TRBV11-2 | ASSFSLSGTYNEQF
TRBJ2-7 | TRBV11-2 | ASSVHREEQY
TRBJ2-3 | TRBV5-1 | ASSFGLAGTDTQY
TRBJ2-5 | TRBV23-1 | ASSRGWGGQETQY
TRBJ2-1 | TRBV5-8 | ASSLGVQGAANEQF
TRBJ2-7 | TRBV6-5 | ASSYTQGAYYEQY
TRBJ1-2 | TRBV2 | ASSSGGYGYT
TRBJ2-2 | TRBV9 | ASRDYSGELF
TRBJ2-5 | TRBV6-4 | ASSVLLAGVKTQY
TRBJ2-7 | TRBV2 | ASGPYEQY
TRBJ2-7 | TRBV5-1 | ASSTADGTYEQY
TRBJ2-7 | TRBV10-1 | ATSGTSGAGSYEQY
TRBJ2-1 | TRBV11-3 | ASSPQRSGSLNEQF
TRBJ2-3 | TRBV6-5 | ASSYAGAWNTDTQY
TRBJ2-5 | TRBV7-9 | ASSLTRGQETQY
TRBJ2-3 | TRBV9 | ASSGESTDTQY
TRBJ1-1 | TRBV6-1 | ASIQRRIPTEAF
TRBJ2-7 | TRBV19 | ASGQLYEQY
TRBJ1-2 | TRBV6-6 | ATSSGGWGYT
TRBJ1-1 | TRBV5-4 | ASSLGAYTEAF
TRBJ2-6 | TRBV30 | AWKPGQGTGGANVLT
TRBJ2-5 | TRBV7-2 | ASSTGETQY
TRBJ2-2 | TRBV29-1 | SVAPDRGGGELF
TRBJ2-7 | TRBV27 | ASSKDRSYEQY
TRBJ1-3 | TRBV19 | ASSIQGIGNTIY
TRBJ1-2 | TRBV29-1 | SVAGRGYT
TRBJ2-1 | TRBV9 | ASSGTSNEQF
TRBJ1-1 | TRBV30 | AWSQGWDTEAF
TRBJ2-7 | TRBV4-1 | ASSQNRGISYEQY
TRBJ2-7 | TRBV27 | ASSLGLAGDYEQY
TRBJ2-1 | TRBV5-4 | ASSLGGRAVEQF
TRBJ2-1 | TRBV11-2 | ASSLQGSNEQF
TRBJ2-3 | TRBV2 | ANLGAGSTDTQY
TRBJ1-2 | TRBV5-6 | ASSPDRGNYGYT
TRBJ2-1 | TRBV5-1 | ASSLGDSSYNEQF
TRBJ2-7 | TRBV7-9 | ASSVNSGTGTPQY
TRBJ2-1 | TRBV27 | ASSLRQSYNEQF
TRBJ2-7 | TRBV28 | ASSDFLYEQY
TRBJ2-7 | TRBV10-3 | AISEGQGDEQY
TRBJ2-2 | TRBV5-1 | ASRAPGLYTGELF
TRBJ2-6 | TRBV15 | ATSRPSETNVLT
TRBJ2-7 | TRBV20-1 | SPREQY
TRBJ2-3 | TRBV29-1 | SVAMGLAGEADTQY
TRBJ1-2 | TRBV21-1 | ASSTRQGKLYGYT
TRBJ1-5 | TRBV9 | ASSVGDGGDQPQH
TRBJ1-4 | TRBV27 | ASSLWGPREKLF